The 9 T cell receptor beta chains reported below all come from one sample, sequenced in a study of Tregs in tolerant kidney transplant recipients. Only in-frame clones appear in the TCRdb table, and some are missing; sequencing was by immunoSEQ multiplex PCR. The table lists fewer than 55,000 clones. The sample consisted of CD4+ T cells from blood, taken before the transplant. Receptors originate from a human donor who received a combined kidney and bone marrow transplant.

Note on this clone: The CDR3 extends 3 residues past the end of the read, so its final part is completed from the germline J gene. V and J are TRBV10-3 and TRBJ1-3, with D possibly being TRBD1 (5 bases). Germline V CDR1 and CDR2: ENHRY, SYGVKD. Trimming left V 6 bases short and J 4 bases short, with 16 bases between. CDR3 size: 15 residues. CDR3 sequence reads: CAISADSMVGNTIYF. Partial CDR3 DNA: TGTGCCATCAGCGCCGACAGTATGGTCGGAAACACC.

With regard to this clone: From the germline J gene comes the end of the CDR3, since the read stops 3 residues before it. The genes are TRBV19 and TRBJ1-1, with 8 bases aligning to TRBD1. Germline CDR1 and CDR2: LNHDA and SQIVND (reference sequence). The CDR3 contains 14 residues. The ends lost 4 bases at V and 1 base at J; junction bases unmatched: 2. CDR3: CASSTDRGNTEAFF. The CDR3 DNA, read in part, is TGTGCCAGTAGTACCGACAGGGGGAACACTGAA.

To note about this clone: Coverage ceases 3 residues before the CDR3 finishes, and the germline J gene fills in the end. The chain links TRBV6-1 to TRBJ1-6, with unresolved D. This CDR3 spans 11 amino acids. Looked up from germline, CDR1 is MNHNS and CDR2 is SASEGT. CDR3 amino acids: CASSEGAPLHF. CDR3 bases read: TGTGCCAGCAGTGAAGGGGCTCCC.

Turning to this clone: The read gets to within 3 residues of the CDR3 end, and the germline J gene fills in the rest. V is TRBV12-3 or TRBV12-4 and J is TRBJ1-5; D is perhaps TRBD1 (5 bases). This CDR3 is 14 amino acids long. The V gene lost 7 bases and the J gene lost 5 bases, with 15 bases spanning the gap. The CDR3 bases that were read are TGTGCCAGCACCCGGGGGGACCGCTATCAGCCC. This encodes CASTRGDRYQP. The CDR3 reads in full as CASTRGDRYQPQHF.

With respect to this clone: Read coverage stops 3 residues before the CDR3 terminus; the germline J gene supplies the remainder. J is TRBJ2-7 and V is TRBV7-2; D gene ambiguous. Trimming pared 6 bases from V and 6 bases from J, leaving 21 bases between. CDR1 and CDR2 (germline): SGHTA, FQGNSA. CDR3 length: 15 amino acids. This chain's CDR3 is CASRLSNLALSEQYF. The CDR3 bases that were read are TGTGCCAGCAGGCTTAGCAACCTGGCACTATCCGAG. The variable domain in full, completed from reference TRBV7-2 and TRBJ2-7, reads GAGVSQSPSNKVTEKGKDVELRCDPISGHTALYWYRQSLGQGLEFLIYFQGNSAPDKSGLPSDRFSAERTGGSVSTLTIQRTQQEDSAVYLCASRLSNLALSEQYFGPGTRLTVT.

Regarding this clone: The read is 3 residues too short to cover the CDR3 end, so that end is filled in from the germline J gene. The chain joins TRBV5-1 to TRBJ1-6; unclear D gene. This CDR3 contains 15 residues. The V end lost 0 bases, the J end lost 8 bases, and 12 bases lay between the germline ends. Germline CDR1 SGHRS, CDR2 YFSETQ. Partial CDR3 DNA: TGCGCCAGCAGCTTGGCCCGCCTTCGGGATTCACCC. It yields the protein CASSLARLRDSP. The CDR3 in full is CASSLARLRDSPLHF. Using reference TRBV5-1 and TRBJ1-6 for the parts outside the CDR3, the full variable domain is KAGVTQTPRYLIKTRGQQVTLSCSPISGHRSVSWYQQTPGQGLQFLFEYFSETQRNKGNFPGRFSGRQFSNSRSEMNVSTLELGDSALYLCASSLARLRDSPLHFGNGTRLTVT.

Here the CDR3 reads CASSAGGTGGAGDIQYF. CDR3 DNA, as far as it was read: TGTGCCAGTAGTGCAGGGGGGACAGGGGGCGCGGGGGACATT. The chain has TRBV19 and TRBJ2-4, with TRBD1 matching 12 bases. With the read ending 3 residues before the CDR3 end, the germline J gene is used to fill in that end. CDR1 and CDR2 (germline): LNHDA, SQIVND (reference sequence). The junction had 13 bases not matched to a gene; V was cut back by 5 bases and J by 8 bases. CDR3 size: 17 residues.

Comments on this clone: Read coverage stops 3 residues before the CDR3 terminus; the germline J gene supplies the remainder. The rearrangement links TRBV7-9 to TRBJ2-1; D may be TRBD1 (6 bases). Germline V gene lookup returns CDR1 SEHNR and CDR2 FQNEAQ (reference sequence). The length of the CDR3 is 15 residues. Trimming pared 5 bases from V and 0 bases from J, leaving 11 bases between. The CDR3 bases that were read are TGTGCCAGCAGCACTCCAGGGGTCTCCTACAATGAG. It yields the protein CASSTPGVSYNE. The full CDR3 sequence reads CASSTPGVSYNEQFF.

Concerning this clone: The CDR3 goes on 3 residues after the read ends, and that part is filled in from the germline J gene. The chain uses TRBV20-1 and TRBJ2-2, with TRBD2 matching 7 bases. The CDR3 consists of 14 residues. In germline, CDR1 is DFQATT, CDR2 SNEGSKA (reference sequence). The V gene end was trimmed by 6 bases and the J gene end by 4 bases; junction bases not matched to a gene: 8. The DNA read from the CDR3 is TGCAGTGCCCCCCCAGCGGGATCCACCGGGGAG. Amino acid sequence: CSAPPAGSTGE. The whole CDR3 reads CSAPPAGSTGELFF.